The T cell receptor (beta chain) under discussion was sequenced for a study of post-analysis software for immune sequencing data. Each TCR beta cDNA library carried unique molecular identifiers. TCRdb analysed the PCR reads with MiXCR anew, one entry per CDR3 protein. The table lists over 300,000 distinct CDR3 sequences, 30% to 45% of them singletons, with about an eighth in the top ten. The receptor was derived from a girl aged 10-17 years with multiple sclerosis. Sequenced sample: blood.

The CDR3 here is CASSKNWGSTEAFF. Written as DNA, the CDR3 is TGTGCCAGCAGCAAGAATTGGGGGAGCACTGAAGCTTTCTTT. V usage is TRBV7-9 and J usage is TRBJ1-1; a weak D match, TRBD1 (5 bases). The CDR3 is 14 amino acids. Germline assignment: CDR1 SEHNR and CDR2 FQNEAQ (reference sequence). V was pared by 5 bases and J by 4 bases, with 14 bases between.